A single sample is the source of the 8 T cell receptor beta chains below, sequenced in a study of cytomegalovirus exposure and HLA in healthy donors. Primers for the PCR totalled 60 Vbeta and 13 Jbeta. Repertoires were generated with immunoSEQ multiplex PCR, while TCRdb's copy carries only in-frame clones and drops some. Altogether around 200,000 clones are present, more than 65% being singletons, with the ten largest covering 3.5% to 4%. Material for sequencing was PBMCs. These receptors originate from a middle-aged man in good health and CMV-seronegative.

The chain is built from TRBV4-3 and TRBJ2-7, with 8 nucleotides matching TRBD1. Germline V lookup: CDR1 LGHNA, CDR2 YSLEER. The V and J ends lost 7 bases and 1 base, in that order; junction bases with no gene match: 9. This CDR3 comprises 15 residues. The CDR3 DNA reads TGCGCCAGCAAGCTCGGACAGGGCGGATCCTACGAGCAGTACTTC. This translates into CASKLGQGGSYEQYF.

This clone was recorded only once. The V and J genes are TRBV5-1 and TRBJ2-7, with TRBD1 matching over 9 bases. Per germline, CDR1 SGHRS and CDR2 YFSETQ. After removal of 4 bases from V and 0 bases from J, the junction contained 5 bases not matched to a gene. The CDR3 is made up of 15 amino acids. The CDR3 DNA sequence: TGCGCCAGCAGCATTGGGACAGGGAGCTCCTACGAGCAGTACTTC. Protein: CASSIGTGSSYEQYF.

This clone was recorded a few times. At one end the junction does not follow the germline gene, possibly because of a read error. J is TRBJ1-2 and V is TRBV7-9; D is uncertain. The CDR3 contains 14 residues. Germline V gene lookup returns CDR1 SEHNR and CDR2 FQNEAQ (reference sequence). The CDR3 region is CSSSLDRGTYGYTF. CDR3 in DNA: TGTTCCAGCAGCTTAGACCGGGGTACCTATGGCTACACCTTC.

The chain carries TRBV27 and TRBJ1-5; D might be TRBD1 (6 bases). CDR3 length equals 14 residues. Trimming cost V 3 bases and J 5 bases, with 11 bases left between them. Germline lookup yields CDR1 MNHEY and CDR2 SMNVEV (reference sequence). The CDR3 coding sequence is TGTGCCAGCAGTTTTGGGGGGGCCGATCAGCCCCAGCATTTT. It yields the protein CASSFGGADQPQHF.

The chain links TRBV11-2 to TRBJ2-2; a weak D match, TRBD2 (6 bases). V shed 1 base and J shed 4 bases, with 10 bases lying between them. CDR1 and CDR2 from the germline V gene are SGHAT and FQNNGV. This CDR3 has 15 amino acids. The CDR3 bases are TGTGCCAGCAGCTTAGTTCTCGGGAGCACCGGGGAGCTGTTTTTT. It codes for CASSLVLGSTGELFF. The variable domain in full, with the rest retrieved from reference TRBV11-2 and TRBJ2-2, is EAGVAQSPRYKIIEKRQSVAFWCNPISGHATLYWYQQILGQGPKLLIQFQNNGVVDDSQLPKDRFSAERLKGVDSTLKIQPAKLEDSAVYLCASSLVLGSTGELFFGEGSRLTVL.

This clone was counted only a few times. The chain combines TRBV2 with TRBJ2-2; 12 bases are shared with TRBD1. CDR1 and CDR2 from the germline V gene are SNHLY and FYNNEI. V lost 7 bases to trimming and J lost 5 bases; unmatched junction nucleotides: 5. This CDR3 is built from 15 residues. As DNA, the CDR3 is TGTGCCAGCAAACGGGACAGGGGGCATACCGGGGAGCTGTTTTTT. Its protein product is CASKRDRGHTGELFF. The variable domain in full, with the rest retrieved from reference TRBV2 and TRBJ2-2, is EPEVTQTPSHQVTQMGQEVILRCVPISNHLYFYWYRQILGQKVEFLVSFYNNEISEKSEIFDDQFSVERPDGSNFTLKIRSTKLEDSAMYFCASKRDRGHTGELFFGEGSRLTVL.

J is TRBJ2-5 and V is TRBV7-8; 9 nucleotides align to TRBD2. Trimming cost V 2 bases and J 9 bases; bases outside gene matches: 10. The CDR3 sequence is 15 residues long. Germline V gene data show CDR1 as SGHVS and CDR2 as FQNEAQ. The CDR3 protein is CASSLPAGGAEAQYF. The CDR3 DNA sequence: TGTGCCAGCAGCTTACCGGCGGGGGGGGCGGAGGCCCAGTACTTC.

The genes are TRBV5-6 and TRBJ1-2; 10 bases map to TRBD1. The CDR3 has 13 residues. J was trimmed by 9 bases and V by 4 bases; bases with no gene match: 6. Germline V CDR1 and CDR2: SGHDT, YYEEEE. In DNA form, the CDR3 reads TGTGCCAGCAGCGGGGACAGGGGCCGAAGCTACACCTTC. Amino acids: CASSGDRGRSYTF.